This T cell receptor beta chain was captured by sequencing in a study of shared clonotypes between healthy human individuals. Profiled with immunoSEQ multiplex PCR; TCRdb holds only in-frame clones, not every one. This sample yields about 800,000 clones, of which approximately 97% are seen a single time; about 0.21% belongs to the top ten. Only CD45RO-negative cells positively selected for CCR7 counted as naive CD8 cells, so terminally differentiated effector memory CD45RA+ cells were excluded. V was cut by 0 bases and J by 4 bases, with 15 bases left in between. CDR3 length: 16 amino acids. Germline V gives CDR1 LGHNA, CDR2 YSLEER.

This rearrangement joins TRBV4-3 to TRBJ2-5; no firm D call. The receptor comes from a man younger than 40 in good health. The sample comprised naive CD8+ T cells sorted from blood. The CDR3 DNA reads TGCGCCAGCAGCCAAGAGTTCCAGGATTTGGGAGAGACCCAGTACTTC. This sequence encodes CASSQEFQDLGETQYF.